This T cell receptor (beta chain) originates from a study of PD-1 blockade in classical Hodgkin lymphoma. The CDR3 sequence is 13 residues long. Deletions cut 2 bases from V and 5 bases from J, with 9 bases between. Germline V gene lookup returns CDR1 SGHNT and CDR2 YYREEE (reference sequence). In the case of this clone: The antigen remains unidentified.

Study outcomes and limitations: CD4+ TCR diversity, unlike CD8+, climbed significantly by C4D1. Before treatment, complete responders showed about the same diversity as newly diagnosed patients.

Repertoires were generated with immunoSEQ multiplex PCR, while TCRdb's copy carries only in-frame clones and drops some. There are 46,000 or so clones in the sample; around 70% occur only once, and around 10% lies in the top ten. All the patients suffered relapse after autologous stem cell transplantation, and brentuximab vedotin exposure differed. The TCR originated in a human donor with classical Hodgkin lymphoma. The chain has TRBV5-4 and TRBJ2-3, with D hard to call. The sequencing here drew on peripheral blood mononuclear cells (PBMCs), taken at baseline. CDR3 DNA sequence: TGTGCCAGCAGCTTACGAGCGCAAGATACGCAGTATTTT. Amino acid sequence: CASSLRAQDTQYF.